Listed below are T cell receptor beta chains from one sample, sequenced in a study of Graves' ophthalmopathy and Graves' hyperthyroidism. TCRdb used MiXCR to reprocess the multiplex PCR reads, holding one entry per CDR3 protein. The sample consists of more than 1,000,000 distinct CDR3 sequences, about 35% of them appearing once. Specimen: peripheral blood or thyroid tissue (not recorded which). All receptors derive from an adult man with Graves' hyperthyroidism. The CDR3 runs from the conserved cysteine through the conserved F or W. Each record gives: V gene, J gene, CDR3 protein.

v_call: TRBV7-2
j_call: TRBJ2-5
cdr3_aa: CASSLLRGSSYTQYF

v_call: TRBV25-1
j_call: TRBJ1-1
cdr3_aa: CARESGVRTTEAFF

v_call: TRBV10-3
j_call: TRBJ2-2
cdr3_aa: CASSLNLGGELFF

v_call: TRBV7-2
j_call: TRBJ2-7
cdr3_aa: CASSLPGANTNAYEQYF

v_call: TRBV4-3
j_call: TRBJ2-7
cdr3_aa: CASSPFGGAGYEQYF

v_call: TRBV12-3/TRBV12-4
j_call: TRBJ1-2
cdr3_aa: CAGSLAMQGDYGYTF

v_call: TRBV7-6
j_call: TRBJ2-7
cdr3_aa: CASSPRDRGREQYF

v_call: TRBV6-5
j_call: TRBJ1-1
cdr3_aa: CASSYGVVGLTEAFF

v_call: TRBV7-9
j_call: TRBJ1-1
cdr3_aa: CASSLVGGGAEAFF

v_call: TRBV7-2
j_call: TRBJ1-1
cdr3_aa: CASSFGRGGAFF

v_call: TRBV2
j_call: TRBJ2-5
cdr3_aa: CASSERGSGVETQYF

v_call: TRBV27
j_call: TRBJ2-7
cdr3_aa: CASSLQTAGVLHEQYF

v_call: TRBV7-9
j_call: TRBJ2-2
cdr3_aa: CASSLATGGELFF

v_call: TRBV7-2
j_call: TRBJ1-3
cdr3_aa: CASSPGGRGGNTIYF

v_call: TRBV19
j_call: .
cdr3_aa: CASMDYNEQFF

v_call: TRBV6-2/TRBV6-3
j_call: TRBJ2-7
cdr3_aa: CASSYSHGGEQYF

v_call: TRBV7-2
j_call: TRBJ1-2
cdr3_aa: CASSSPGQAFHGYTF

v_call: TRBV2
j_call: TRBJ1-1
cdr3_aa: CASSVGTGFMAEAFF

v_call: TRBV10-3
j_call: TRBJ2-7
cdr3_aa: CAISDSGSGRWVEQYF

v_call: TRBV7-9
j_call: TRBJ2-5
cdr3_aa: CASSSTVEETQYF

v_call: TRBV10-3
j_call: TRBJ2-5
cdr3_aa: CAISESAGGFGETQYF

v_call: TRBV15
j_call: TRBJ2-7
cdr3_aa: CATSSDGLADSYEQYF

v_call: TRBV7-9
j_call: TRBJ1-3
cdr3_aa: CASSSGRPNGNTIYF

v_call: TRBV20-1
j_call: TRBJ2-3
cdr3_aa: CSAREEDRTDTQYF

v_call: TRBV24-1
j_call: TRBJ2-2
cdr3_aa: CATRTSGNSNTGELFF

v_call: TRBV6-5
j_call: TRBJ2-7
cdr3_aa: CASSPNANQQYF

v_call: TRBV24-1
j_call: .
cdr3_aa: CATSEPGQGVSATQYF

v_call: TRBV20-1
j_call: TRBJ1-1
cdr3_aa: CSARVYTEAFF

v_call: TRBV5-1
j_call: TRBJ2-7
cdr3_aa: CASRSGLAGTGQYF

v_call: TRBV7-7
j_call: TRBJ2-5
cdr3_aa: CASSLDRGAAQETQYF

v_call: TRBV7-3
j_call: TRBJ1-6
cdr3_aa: CASSNGPNSPLHF

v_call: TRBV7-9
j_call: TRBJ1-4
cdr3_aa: CASRGGRSQNEKLFF

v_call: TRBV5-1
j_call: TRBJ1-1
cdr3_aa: CASSLAPGGDVTEAFF

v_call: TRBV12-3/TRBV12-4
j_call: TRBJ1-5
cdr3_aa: CASSLESGWQPQHF

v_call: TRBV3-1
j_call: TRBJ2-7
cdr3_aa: CASSPAGVADKRYEQYF

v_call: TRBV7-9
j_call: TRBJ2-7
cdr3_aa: CASSQPGLAGHEQYF

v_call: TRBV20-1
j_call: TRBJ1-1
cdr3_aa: CSARAAEAFF

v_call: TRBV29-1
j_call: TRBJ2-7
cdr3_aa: CTVPGQGTEQYF

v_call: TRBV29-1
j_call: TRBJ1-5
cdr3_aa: CSVEDPAKLETQHF

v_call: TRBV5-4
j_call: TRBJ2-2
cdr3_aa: CASSVGQTNPGTGELFF